The rows below give T cell receptor beta chains drawn from one sample of a study of CD8 T cells in Susac syndrome. One entry per CDR3 protein results from TCRdb running MiXCR on the immunoSEQ multiplex PCR reads. The sample lists around 170,000 distinct CDR3 sequences, just over 90% occurring once. Sequencing was done on a sample of CD4+ T cells from PBMCs. The receptors were gathered from a human donor in good health. The CDR3 runs from the conserved cysteine through the conserved F or W. The D gene is left open where the match is weak. Size is stated for part of the rows, as once, few or many counts, or as a class when the clone is expanded.

clone_size | d_call | j_call | v_call | cdr3_nt | cdr3_aa
. | TRBD1 | TRBJ2-7 | TRBV19 | TGTGCCAGTTCCCTCCGGGACAGTCTCTACGAGCAGTACTTC | CASSLRDSLYEQYF
. | . | TRBJ1-1 | TRBV7-2 | TGTGCCAGCTCTATTGGCCCCCTGGGGAACACTGAAGCTTTCTTT | CASSIGPLGNTEAFF
once | TRBD1 | TRBJ2-5 | TRBV7-3 | TGTGCCAGCAGCTTTCCGACAGGGGGAACGCGAGAGACCCAGTACTTC | CASSFPTGGTRETQYF
. | TRBD1 | TRBJ2-7 | TRBV19 | TGTGCCAGTAGCAACCTCCGGGACAGGGGGATCTACGAGCAGTACTTC | CASSNLRDRGIYEQYF
. | TRBD2 | TRBJ2-1 | TRBV4-3 | TGCGCCAGCAGCCAAGATCGGCTAGCGGTCTACAATGAGCAGTTCTTC | CASSQDRLAVYNEQFF
once | . | TRBJ1-5 | TRBV9 | TGTGCCAGCAGCGTAGATGGGGGTCAGCCCCAGCATTTT | CASSVDGGQPQHF
. | . | TRBJ1-1 | TRBV5-1 | TGCGCCAGCACAAGGGGGACAATGAACACTGAAGCTTTCTTT | CASTRGTMNTEAFF
. | TRBD1 | TRBJ1-5 | TRBV6-6 | TGTGCCGGCCGGGACAGCCTCAATCAGCCCCAGCATTTT | CAGRDSLNQPQHF
. | TRBD2 | TRBJ2-3 | TRBV6-2/TRBV6-3 | TGTGCCAGCACCCCTCACGGGGGGGGCGGGACAGATACGCAGTATTTT | CASTPHGGGGTDTQYF
. | TRBD1 | TRBJ1-1 | TRBV2 | TGTGCCAGCAGTGAACTCGGGACAGCGAACACTGAAGCTTTCTTT | CASSELGTANTEAFF
. | TRBD1 | TRBJ2-7 | TRBV27 | TGTGCCAGCAGTAAACGGACAGGAGGCGCCTACGAGCAGTACTTC | CASSKRTGGAYEQYF